These 5 T cell receptor beta chains share one sample of origin, sequenced in a study of regulatory T cells in long-lasting Graves disease. The time point denotes: persistent/refractory GD, antithyroid drugs over 5 years with positive TRAb. The TCR library used RNA extracted from PBMCs. Building of the TCR beta libraries involved iRepertoire HTBI primers and Arm-PCR of CDR3 regions. One entry per CDR3 protein, called by TCRdb with MiXCR from the multiplex PCR reads. The sample holds 650,000 to 850,000 distinct CDR3 sequences, around 30% seen once. The sequenced sample was peripheral blood mononuclear cells (PBMCs), obtained when the disease was refractory, from a patient treated with antithyroid drugs. These receptors were taken from a female donor with Graves disease.

The chain carries TRBV7-3 and TRBJ1-6, with a possible D match to TRBD1 (5 bases). Between the trimmed V and J ends, which lost 4 bases and 9 bases, there was a span of 13 bases. Germline CDR1 SGHTA, CDR2 FQGTGA. This CDR3 has 14 residues. The CDR3 reads CASSSGRRGSPLHF. DNA of the CDR3: TGTGCCAGCAGCTCCGGACGGAGGGGTTCACCCCTCCACTTT.

The chain is built from TRBV6-1 and TRBJ2-3, with 7 bases that match TRBD1. The CDR3 loop spans 15 amino acids. Trimming cost V 7 bases and J 2 bases; bases outside gene matches: 9. The V gene's germline CDR1 is MNHNS and CDR2 SASEGT. In DNA form, the CDR3 reads TGTGCCAGCACCCAGGGACAGACCTTCACAGATACGCAGTATTTT. Translation: CASTQGQTFTDTQYF.

In this sample, this clonotype turned up many times. V is TRBV12-3 or TRBV12-4 and J is TRBJ1-6; TRBD1 aligns across 7 bases. The J segment lost 10 bases and the V segment lost 3 bases, leaving 3 bases of the junction unmatched. CDR3 length: 13 residues. Written as DNA, the CDR3 is TGTGCCAGCAGTTTCGACAGGGAATCACCCCTCCACTTT. This encodes CASSFDRESPLHF.

There are a few counts of this clonotype. A junction boundary mismatches the germline segment, possibly from a read error. The chain uses TRBV5-1 and TRBJ1-2, with TRBD1 matching over 10 bases. Germline CDR1 is SGHRS and CDR2 is YFSETQ. The length of the CDR3 is 14 residues. The CDR3 nucleotides are TGTGCCAGCAGCGTGACAGGGGGCGACTATGGCTACACCTTC. Its protein is CASSVTGGDYGYTF.

The rearrangement joins TRBV9 to TRBJ2-7; D is possibly TRBD2 (6 bases). The CDR3 runs to 15 residues. Germline V gene data show CDR1 as SGDLS and CDR2 as YYNGEE. The V gene lost 4 bases and the J gene lost 5 bases, with 19 bases spanning the gap. The DNA for the CDR3 is TGTGCCAGCAGCCCCTTAGCGGAGGTCTTGGACGAGCAGTACTTC. Amino acid sequence: CASSPLAEVLDEQYF.